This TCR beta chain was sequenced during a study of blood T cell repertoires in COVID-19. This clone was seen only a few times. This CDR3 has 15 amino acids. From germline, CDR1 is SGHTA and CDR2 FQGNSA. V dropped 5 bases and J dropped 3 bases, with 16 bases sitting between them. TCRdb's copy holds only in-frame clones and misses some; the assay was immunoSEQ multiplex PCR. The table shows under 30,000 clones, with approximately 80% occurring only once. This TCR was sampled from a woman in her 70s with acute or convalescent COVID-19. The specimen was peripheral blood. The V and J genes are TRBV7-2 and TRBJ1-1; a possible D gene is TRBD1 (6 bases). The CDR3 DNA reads TGTGCCAGCAGCCCCGAGGTCAGGGGATACACTGAAGCTTTCTTT. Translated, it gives CASSPEVRGYTEAFF.